Reported below is one T cell receptor beta chain. The data are from a study of blood T cell repertoires in COVID-19. Assay used: immunoSEQ multiplex PCR; TCRdb lists only in-frame clones, some missing. The profile shows about 310,000 clones, roughly 90% of them singletons. The material sequenced was PBMCs or T cells enriched from blood (not recorded which). The source is a woman aged 25-40 years who had recovered from COVID-19.

The CDR3 nucleotides are TGTGCCAGCAGCCAATGGGGGGACTACGAGCAGTACTTC. Protein product: CASSQWGDYEQYF. The chain recombines TRBV14 with TRBJ2-7; perhaps TRBD2 as D (6 bases). Germline values: CDR1 SGHDN, CDR2 FVKESK. The CDR3 consists of 13 residues. V shed 2 bases and J shed 3 bases, with 8 bases lying between them.